These 16 T cell receptor beta chains were sequenced from one sample in a study of blood T cell repertoires in COVID-19 (dated by TCRdb to 2018 to 2021). The library relied on the immunoSEQ multiplex PCR assay. Entries here come from immuneACCESS through TCRdb and include only in-frame sequences with V and J called. Some clones fail to appear in such tables; in the studies checked, an unresolved V gene covers under half of the shortfall, and the cause of the remainder is unknown. The sample profile shows fewer than 500,000 clones; around 89% of them were found once. Of the sample, roughly 4% is held by the ten largest clones. Source material: peripheral blood. The source of these receptors is a woman aged 25 to 39 with acute or convalescent COVID-19.

CDR3 protein: CATSRDGAVGREFF. CDR3 DNA: TGTGCCACCAGCAGAGATGGGGCGGTAGGGAGGGAGTTCTTC. The chain couples TRBV15 to TRBJ2-1, with TRBD2 identical over 7 bases. The trim removed 0 bases at V and 14 bases at J, leaving 10 bases unmatched. Germline lookup yields CDR1 LNHNV and CDR2 YYDKDF (reference sequence). This CDR3 is built from 14 residues.

The chain carries TRBV3-1 (or the pseudogene TRBV3-2) and TRBJ2-7; D gene ambiguous. CDR1 is LGHDT, CDR2 YNNKEL, per germline (reference sequence). The CDR3 runs to 13 residues. V was trimmed by 0 bases and J by 3 bases, leaving 6 bases between them. The CDR3: CASSQDLVYEQYF. CDR3 nucleotides: TGTGCCAGCAGCCAAGATCTAGTCTACGAGCAGTACTTC.

The chain joins TRBV11-2 to TRBJ1-2; D gene unclear. In germline, CDR1 is SGHAT, CDR2 FQNNGV. The V and J ends lost 0 bases and 6 bases respectively, with 8 bases between them. This CDR3 region has 13 residues. The CDR3 DNA follows: TGTGCCAGCAGCTTAGATCTGGGAGATGGCTACACCTTC. Translated, it gives CASSLDLGDGYTF.

In this sample, this clone turned up once. This sequence joins TRBV7-7 and TRBJ2-1; the D is unclear. The CDR3 runs 15 residues. Trimming removed 2 bases at V and 4 bases at J, with 12 bases between. CDR1 is SSHAT, CDR2 FNYEAQ, per germline (reference sequence). In nucleotides, the CDR3 is TGTGCCAGCAGCTTAAGCGAGTCCCCTTACAATGAGCAGTTCTTC. This sequence encodes CASSLSESPYNEQFF.

The genes are TRBV28 and TRBJ1-4, with 7 bases that match TRBD1. CDR1 is MDHEN and CDR2 is SYDVKM in the germline V gene. The CDR3 runs 14 residues. V gave up 6 bases and J gave up 2 bases; unmatched junction bases: 3. The DNA of the CDR3 is TGTGCCAGCAGAGGGACAGCCACTAATGAAAAACTGTTTTTT. It translates to CASRGTATNEKLFF.

The chain employs TRBV6-5 and TRBJ2-7; 9 nucleotides agree with TRBD2. There are 15 residues in the CDR3. The germline CDR1 and CDR2 sequences are MNHEY and SVGAGI. With V trimmed by 6 bases and J by 4 bases, 10 bases remained unmatched. CDR3 coding DNA: TGTGCCAGCAGCCCCCGACTAGCGGCTAATTACGAGCAGTACTTC. Translated, it gives CASSPRLAANYEQYF.

The rearrangement uses TRBV27 and TRBJ2-3; TRBD2 aligns across 15 bases. Germline CDR1 and CDR2: MNHEY and SMNVEV (reference sequence). With 3 bases clipped from V and 0 bases from J, the junction kept 4 bases outside the gene matches. The CDR3 is 18 residues long. CDR3 amino acids: CASSFGLAGGLSTDTQYF. CDR3 sequence (DNA): TGTGCCAGCAGTTTTGGACTAGCGGGGGGGCTTAGCACAGATACGCAGTATTTT.

This chain uses TRBV21-1 with TRBJ2-7; TRBD1 was called by the table and not checked on the DNA. TRBV21-1 is designated a pseudogene. The CDR3 runs 11 residues. The chain's CDR3 is CASSQGYEQYF. CDR3 DNA sequence: TGTGCCAGCAGTCAGGGCTACGAGCAGTACTTC.

This clone was recorded only once. J is TRBJ2-2 and V is TRBV4-2; 9 bases line up with TRBD1. The V gene end was trimmed by 6 bases and the J gene end by 7 bases; junction bases not matched to a gene: 6. Germline V CDR1 and CDR2: LGHNA, YNFKEQ. CDR3 size: 14 residues. The CDR3 DNA reads as TGTGCCAGCAGAGCACAGGGGGCGAGCGGGGAGCTGTTTTTT. Its protein is CASRAQGASGELFF.

This chain connects TRBV6-5 to TRBJ1-6; D not resolved. CDR3 length: 13 amino acids. V lost 8 bases and J 0 bases, leaving 5 bases between the germline ends. Germline V gene sequence: CDR1 MNHEY, CDR2 SVGAGI. The CDR3 bases are TGTGCCAGCTCCAGCTCCTATAATTCACCCCTCCACTTT. It specifies CASSSSYNSPLHF.

The rearrangement uses TRBV28 and TRBJ1-2, with D uncertain. V lost 3 bases to trimming and J lost 0 bases, with 8 bases between them. Per the germline V gene, CDR1 is MDHEN and CDR2 is SYDVKM. The CDR3 totals 14 residues. The CDR3 loop reads CASSFGSSNYGYTF. The DNA of the CDR3 is TGTGCCAGCAGTTTCGGGTCCTCTAACTATGGCTACACCTTC.

This rearrangement joins TRBV4-2 to TRBJ2-1; no clear D gene. This CDR3 has 13 amino acids. Looked up from germline, CDR1 is LGHNA and CDR2 is YNFKEQ. Between the trimmed V and J ends, which lost 2 bases and 6 bases, there was a span of 8 bases. DNA for the CDR3: TGTGCCAGCAGCCAATCCTTTAGCAATGAGCAGTTCTTC. This gives the protein CASSQSFSNEQFF.

V and J are TRBV11-2 and TRBJ2-3, with a weak D call TRBD2 (7 bases). CDR1 is SGHAT, CDR2 FQNNGV, per germline. V lost 2 bases, J lost 3 bases, and 21 bases lay in between. The CDR3 is 18 residues long. CDR3 nucleotide sequence: TGTGCCAGCAGCTTACGAGGCCAGGGCGAGGGGGGGACAGATACGCAGTATTTT. This sequence encodes CASSLRGQGEGGTDTQYF. Based on the CDR3 plus reference TRBV11-2 and TRBJ2-3, the full variable domain is EAGVAQSPRYKIIEKRQSVAFWCNPISGHATLYWYQQILGQGPKLLIQFQNNGVVDDSQLPKDRFSAERLKGVDSTLKIQPAKLEDSAVYLCASSLRGQGEGGTDTQYFGPGTRLTVL.

This clone was seen once. The J gene is TRBJ1-1, the V gene TRBV2; 10 bases line up with TRBD1. The CDR3 is 12 residues long. J gave up 8 bases and V 5 bases, and 2 bases lay outside the gene matches. Germline CDR1 reads SNHLY; CDR2 reads FYNNEI. The CDR3 DNA reads TGTGCCAGCAGTCAGACAGGGGGCGAAGCTTTCTTT. It encodes CASSQTGGEAFF.

Only a few counts were recorded for this clone. V and J are TRBV30 and TRBJ2-2, with no clear D. This CDR3 has 13 residues. Germline CDR1 is GTSNPN and CDR2 is SVGIG (reference sequence). V gave up 1 base and J gave up 3 bases, with 6 bases separating them. The CDR3 loop reads CAWSDQDTGELFF. CDR3 coding DNA: TGTGCCTGGAGTGACCAGGACACCGGGGAGCTGTTTTTT.

Written as DNA, the CDR3 is TGTGCCAGCAAGGGTAGCGCGGGCTTAGGAAATCAGCCCCAGCATTTT. Its protein is CASKGSAGLGNQPQHF. This sequence joins TRBV28 and TRBJ1-5; D unclear. CDR1 is MDHEN and CDR2 is SYDVKM in the germline V gene. The CDR3 has 16 residues. With 7 bases removed from V and 4 bases from J, the gap between germline ends came to 20 bases.